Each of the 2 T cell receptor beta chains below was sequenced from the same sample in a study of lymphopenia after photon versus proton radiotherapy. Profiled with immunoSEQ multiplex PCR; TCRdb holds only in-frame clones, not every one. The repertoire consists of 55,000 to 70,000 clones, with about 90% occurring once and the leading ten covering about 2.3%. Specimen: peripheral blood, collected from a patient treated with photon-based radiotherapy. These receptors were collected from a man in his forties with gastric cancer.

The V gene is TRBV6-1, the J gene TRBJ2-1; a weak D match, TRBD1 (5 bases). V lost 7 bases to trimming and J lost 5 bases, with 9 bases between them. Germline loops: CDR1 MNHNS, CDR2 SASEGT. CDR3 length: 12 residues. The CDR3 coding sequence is TGTGCCAGCACTGGACACAACAATGAGCAGTTCTTC. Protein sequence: CASTGHNNEQFF.

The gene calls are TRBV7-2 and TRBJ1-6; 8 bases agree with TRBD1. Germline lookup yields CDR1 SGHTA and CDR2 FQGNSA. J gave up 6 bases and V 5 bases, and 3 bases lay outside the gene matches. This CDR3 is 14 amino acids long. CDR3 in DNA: TGTGCCAGCAGCCCAGGGGGCTCTAATTCACCCCTCCACTTT. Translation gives CASSPGGSNSPLHF.